This entry is about one T cell receptor (beta chain). Antigen specificity is unknown. This sample was taken from a study of OX40 agonist ivuxolimab in advanced cancers. The overall study: Patients' therapy was ivuxolimab, an antibody that acts as an agonist of OX40 (CD134).

Profiling relied on immunoSEQ multiplex PCR, and the TCRdb table lists in-frame clones only, not all of them. The table includes around 79,000 clones, almost 90% detected once. Findings and caveats of the study: There were, on average, more expanded clones in CD8+ T cells than in CD4+.

The source was CD4+ or CD8+ T cells sorted from blood, collected in a trial of the OX40 agonist ivuxolimab. This receptor was identified in an adult with an advanced solid tumor such as melanoma, head and neck, liver or kidney cancer.

The CDR3: CASSLNAGGGIQYF. Written as DNA, the CDR3 is TGTGCCAGCAGTTTGAACGCAGGGGGAGGAATTCAGTACTTC. The chain links TRBV6-1 to TRBJ2-4, with D perhaps matching TRBD1 (7 bases). The length of the CDR3 is 14 residues. Trimming removed 5 bases at V and 10 bases at J, with 18 bases between. Germline values: CDR1 MNHNS, CDR2 SASEGT.